These 32 T cell receptor beta chains were all obtained from the same sample, sequenced in a study of T cell changes during pregnancy in multiple sclerosis. Only in-frame clones appear in the TCRdb table, and some are missing; sequencing was by immunoSEQ multiplex PCR. Counted here are over 100,000 clones, about 90% occurring once; the ten biggest clones make up less than 2%. Sequenced here: peripheral blood, sampled in the third trimester of pregnancy. The receptors were sampled from a female donor with multiple sclerosis, enrolled in a pregnancy study.

The chain couples TRBV5-6 to TRBJ2-2; 10 positions agree with TRBD2. With V trimmed by 0 bases and J by 5 bases, 7 bases remained unmatched. Germline CDR1 reads SGHDT; CDR2 reads YYEEEE. This CDR3 region has 17 residues. The CDR3 loop is CASSLALAGAVTGELFF. In DNA, the CDR3 is TGTGCCAGCAGCTTGGCTCTAGCGGGAGCGGTAACCGGGGAGCTGTTTTTT.

The chain has TRBV13 and TRBJ1-1; a possible D gene is TRBD1 (5 bases). V was clipped by 5 bases and J by 0 bases, with 13 bases between them. CDR1 is PRHDT, CDR2 FYEKMQ, per germline (reference sequence). This CDR3 contains 15 residues. The CDR3 DNA follows: TGTGCCAGCAGCCCCCCCACAGGCGTGAACACTGAAGCTTTCTTT. Its translation is CASSPPTGVNTEAFF.

The CDR3: CASSFGVLLGETQYF. Here the CDR3 DNA reads TGTGCCAGCAGCTTCGGGGTTTTGCTGGGCGAGACCCAGTACTTC. This sequence joins TRBV5-4 and TRBJ2-5; a possible D gene is TRBD2 (5 bases). The V and J ends lost 2 bases and 5 bases respectively, with 16 bases between them. Germline V gene lookup returns CDR1 SGHNT and CDR2 YYREEE (reference sequence). The CDR3 is 15 amino acids.

This chain joins TRBV27 and TRBJ2-1, with D possibly matching TRBD2 (5 bases). Trimming cost V 6 bases and J 6 bases, with 12 bases left between them. CDR3 length equals 13 residues. From germline, CDR1 is MNHEY and CDR2 SMNVEV (reference sequence). CDR3 nucleotides: TGTGCCAGCAGGAGAAGCGGAGGCAATGAGCAGTTCTTC. Its translation: CASRRSGGNEQFF.

A few counts support this clone. This chain connects TRBV30 to TRBJ1-2, with no clear D. Trimming pared 5 bases from V and 4 bases from J, leaving 11 bases between. CDR3 length: 12 amino acids. Germline CDR1 and CDR2: GTSNPN and SVGIG (reference sequence). The DNA for the CDR3 is TGTGCCTGGCGGACGCGGGTCTATGGCTACACCTTC. Its protein product is CAWRTRVYGYTF.

This chain connects TRBV6-5 to TRBJ2-5, with a weak D call TRBD1 (5 bases). Per germline, CDR1 MNHEY and CDR2 SVGAGI. V was trimmed by 4 bases and J by 2 bases, leaving 14 bases between them. This CDR3 region has 15 residues. CDR3 bases: TGTGCCAGCAGTTCCGCTCACAAGGGGCAAGAGACCCAGTACTTC. Translating it yields CASSSAHKGQETQYF.

V and J are TRBV6-5 and TRBJ1-6, with 9 bases lining up with TRBD1. The germline V gene has CDR1 MNHEY and CDR2 SVGAGI. J gave up 8 bases and V 6 bases, and 5 bases lay outside the gene matches. The CDR3 is 14 amino acids. The CDR3 nucleotides are TGTGCCAGCAGCCGCGACAGGGGGGATTCACCCCTCCACTTT. As protein: CASSRDRGDSPLHF.

On this clone: The same CDR3 arises from other DNA sequences in this sample as well. This chain uses TRBV9 with TRBJ1-1; TRBD1 is a possible D gene (5 bases). The CDR3 covers 14 residues. V lost 0 bases to trimming and J lost 4 bases, with 10 bases between them. The germline V gene encodes CDR1 SGDLS and CDR2 YYNGEE. Written as DNA, the CDR3 is TGTGCCAGCAGCGTAGGTGGGGGGGGCACTGAAGCTTTCTTT. It is translated as CASSVGGGGTEAFF.

Comments on this clone: The junction departs from germline at one end; a sequencing error may be responsible. The chain employs TRBV6-1 and TRBJ2-7; 10 bases align to TRBD2. The CDR3 spans 15 residues. Germline V gene sequence: CDR1 MNHNS, CDR2 SASEGT. The CDR3 here is CASSKAGGGFYEQYF. CDR3 bases: TGTGCCAGCAGTAAAGCGGGAGGGGGATTCTACGAGCAGTACTTC.

This sequence joins TRBV4-1 and TRBJ1-1, with 8 bases identical to TRBD1. Germline values: CDR1 MGHRA, CDR2 YSYEKL. The CDR3 sequence is 14 residues long. V was pared by 4 bases and J by 10 bases, with 11 bases of the junction left unmatched. Here the CDR3 reads CASSRDPIDRGAFF. CDR3 nucleotide sequence: TGCGCCAGCAGCCGCGATCCGATAGACAGGGGAGCTTTCTTT.

V is TRBV6-1 and J is TRBJ2-7; 7 bases map to TRBD1. The germline V gene has CDR1 MNHNS and CDR2 SASEGT. The CDR3 has 15 amino acids. Unmatched junction bases numbered 6, after V lost 2 bases and J lost 2 bases. For the CDR3, the DNA is TGTGCCAGCAGTGAATTTGGCCAGGGGGCCTACGAGCAGTACTTC. This encodes CASSEFGQGAYEQYF.

V gene TRBV6-1 combines with J gene TRBJ1-1; 12 bases are a match to TRBD1. This CDR3 spans 15 amino acids. V lost 4 bases, J lost 8 bases, and 8 bases stayed unmatched. Germline V gene sequence: CDR1 MNHNS, CDR2 SASEGT. The chain's CDR3 is CASSASWGQGAEAFF. In DNA form, the CDR3 reads TGTGCCAGCAGTGCCTCTTGGGGACAGGGGGCGGAAGCTTTCTTT.

This chain links TRBV27 with TRBJ1-6; D is perhaps TRBD1 (5 bases). The CDR3 runs 16 residues. Trimming removed 5 bases from V and 6 bases from J, with 17 bases in between. Germline values: CDR1 MNHEY, CDR2 SMNVEV (reference sequence). The CDR3 is CASSLLGGRANSPLHF. The CDR3 DNA reads as TGTGCCAGCAGTCTCTTGGGCGGCAGGGCTAATTCACCCCTCCACTTT.

Only one count was recorded for this clone. The chain couples TRBV29-1 to TRBJ2-7; TRBD1 matches at 10 bases. Unmatched junction bases numbered 4, after V lost 6 bases and J lost 5 bases. CDR1 and CDR2 (germline): SQVTM, ANQGSEA. This CDR3 region has 12 residues. The CDR3 here is CSVRQGAHEQYF. CDR3 coding DNA: TGCAGCGTCCGACAGGGGGCCCACGAGCAGTACTTC.

This chain links TRBV7-9 with TRBJ2-1, with 9 nucleotides matching TRBD2. V trimming: 5 bases; J trimming: 0 bases; junction bases outside the gene matches: 5. Germline V gives CDR1 SEHNR, CDR2 FQNEAQ (reference sequence). The CDR3 extends over 16 amino acids. CDR3 residues: CASSVYSGSSYNEQFF. CDR3 DNA: TGTGCCAGCAGCGTATATAGCGGGAGCTCCTACAATGAGCAGTTCTTC.

The CDR3 sequence: CAITEGGGGYTEAFF. For the CDR3, the DNA is TGTGCCATCACCGAGGGGGGGGGAGGGTACACTGAAGCTTTCTTT. V gene TRBV10-3 combines with J gene TRBJ1-1, with D maybe TRBD1 (6 bases). Trimming took off 7 bases at V and 3 bases at J, with 18 bases between the two ends. The CDR3 loop spans 15 amino acids. Germline CDR1 is ENHRY and CDR2 is SYGVKD.

The chain combines TRBV11-1 with TRBJ2-7, with 7 bases aligning to TRBD2. V was clipped by 8 bases and J by 0 bases; unmatched bases: 1. CDR1 is SGHAT and CDR2 is FQDESV in the germline V gene (reference sequence). CDR3 length: 12 residues. CDR3 sequence reads: CASGGGSYEQYF. The CDR3 DNA sequence: TGTGCCAGCGGGGGGGGCTCCTACGAGCAGTACTTC.

The chain links TRBV28 to TRBJ2-7; possible D gene TRBD1, 6 bases. V lost 5 bases, J lost 2 bases, and 19 bases lay in between. The CDR3 length is 16 residues. Per germline, CDR1 MDHEN and CDR2 SYDVKM. This CDR3 reads CASSEAGVIGAYEQYF. In nucleotides, the CDR3 is TGTGCCAGCAGTGAAGCAGGGGTGATCGGTGCCTACGAGCAGTACTTC. Supplemented by reference TRBV28 and TRBJ2-7, the full variable domain reads DVKVTQSSRYLVKRTGEKVFLECVQDMDHENMFWYRQDPGLGLRLIYFSYDVKMKEKGDIPEGYSVSREKKERFSLILESASTNQTSMYLCASSEAGVIGAYEQYFGPGTRLTVT.

The chain employs TRBV18 and TRBJ1-3; TRBD1 aligns across 9 bases. The CDR3 spans 16 residues. Germline assignment: CDR1 KGHSH and CDR2 LQKENI. Trimming at V came to 5 bases and at J to 1 base, leaving 6 bases not matched to a gene. CDR3 nucleotides: TGTGCCAGCTCATTGGGACAGGGAGGATCTGGAAACACCATATATTTT. Its protein is CASSLGQGGSGNTIYF.

This chain uses TRBV2 with TRBJ1-2; 9 nucleotides agree with TRBD1. Germline CDR1 reads SNHLY; CDR2 reads FYNNEI. The V and J ends lost 6 bases and 7 bases, in that order; junction bases with no gene match: 6. The CDR3 length is 13 residues. CDR3 sequence: CASSPGTGSGYTF. CDR3 DNA: TGTGCCAGCAGCCCCGGGACAGGGAGTGGCTACACCTTC.

The chain uses TRBV5-1 and TRBJ2-5; 8 bases agree with TRBD1. Germline loops: CDR1 SGHRS, CDR2 YFSETQ. This CDR3 contains 15 residues. With 1 base clipped from V and 4 bases from J, the junction kept 6 bases outside the gene matches. CDR3 region: CASSLTGTGGETQYF. CDR3 in DNA: TGCGCCAGCAGCTTGACCGGGACAGGAGGAGAGACCCAGTACTTC.

The V and J genes are TRBV7-3 and TRBJ2-2; no clear D. Per germline, CDR1 SGHTA and CDR2 FQGTGA. CDR3 length equals 14 residues. V was trimmed by 2 bases and J by 1 base, leaving 5 bases between them. The CDR3 nucleotides are TGTGCCAGCAGCTTATTCCGGAACACCGGGGAGCTGTTTTTT. This sequence encodes CASSLFRNTGELFF. Looking up the rest from reference TRBV7-3 and TRBJ2-2 gives the full variable domain: GAGVSQTPSNKVTEKGKYVELRCDPISGHTALYWYRQSLGQGPEFLIYFQGTGAADDSGLPNDRFFAVRPEGSVSTLKIQRTERGDSAVYLCASSLFRNTGELFFGEGSRLTVL.

This chain uses TRBV27 with TRBJ2-1; 10 nucleotides align to TRBD1. The CDR3 length is 17 residues. Germline CDR1 MNHEY, CDR2 SMNVEV (reference sequence). The trim removed 5 bases at V and 5 bases at J, leaving 12 bases unmatched. CDR3 region: CASSPRTGGVGHNEQFF. The CDR3 DNA sequence: TGTGCCAGCAGTCCCCGGACAGGGGGTGTGGGTCACAATGAGCAGTTCTTC.

The genes are TRBV21-1 and TRBJ1-1; the DNA was not used to check the table's D call, TRBD1. TRBV21-1 is designated a pseudogene. The CDR3 contains 13 residues. The CDR3 here is CASSKVRGPEAFF. DNA of the CDR3: TGTGCCAGCAGCAAAGTCAGGGGGCCTGAAGCTTTCTTT.

This chain joins TRBV7-9 and TRBJ1-2, with a possible D match to TRBD1 (6 bases). This CDR3 is 15 amino acids long. Trimming left V 4 bases short and J 4 bases short, with 16 bases between. Germline V CDR1 and CDR2: SEHNR, FQNEAQ (reference sequence). This CDR3 reads CASSSGLRTVYGYTF. The CDR3 nucleotides read TGTGCCAGCAGCTCAGGCCTACGGACAGTCTATGGCTACACCTTC.

The chain employs TRBV5-1 and TRBJ1-2; 9 nucleotides align to TRBD1. The trim removed 5 bases at V and 5 bases at J, leaving 10 bases unmatched. The CDR3 has 15 residues. Germline-derived CDR1 and CDR2 are SGHRS and YFSETQ. CDR3 region: CASSPEGQGGYGYTF. CDR3 DNA: TGCGCCAGCAGTCCCGAGGGACAGGGTGGATATGGCTACACCTTC.

The J gene is TRBJ1-2, the V gene TRBV10-3; possible D gene TRBD1, 6 bases. In germline, CDR1 is ENHRY, CDR2 SYGVKD. Trimming took 0 bases from V and 7 from J, leaving 12 bases between them. The CDR3 is 14 amino acids. The CDR3 here is CAISESNREGGYTF. As DNA, the CDR3 is TGTGCCATCAGTGAGTCGAACAGGGAGGGTGGCTACACCTTC.

The chain has TRBV10-2 and TRBJ2-7; 9 bases match TRBD1. The V gene's germline CDR1 is WSHSY and CDR2 SAAADI. The CDR3 has 16 amino acids. After removal of 8 bases from V and 6 bases from J, the junction contained 17 bases not matched to a gene. The CDR3 DNA follows: TGCGCCAGCGGCACCAAACTACCTAGGACAGGGGCCGAGCAGTACTTC. Translating it yields CASGTKLPRTGAEQYF.

This clone was detected only once. The CDR3 coding sequence is TGTGCCAGCAGCGGAGGGGTGTTCAGTGAAAAACTGTTTTTT. This sequence encodes CASSGGVFSEKLFF. This chain connects TRBV11-1 to TRBJ1-4; D is possibly TRBD1 (5 bases). Trimming stripped 5 bases from V and 7 bases from J, with 14 bases between. There are 14 residues in the CDR3. The germline CDR1 and CDR2 sequences are SGHAT and FQDESV (reference sequence).

The CDR3 spells CASSLEAQGPVDGYTF. CDR3 DNA: TGCGCCAGCAGCTTGGAGGCTCAGGGGCCGGTGGATGGCTACACCTTC. The J gene is TRBJ1-2, the V gene TRBV5-1, with D possibly being TRBD1 (6 bases). V lost 0 bases and J lost 6, with 18 bases in between. Germline V gene data show CDR1 as SGHRS and CDR2 as YFSETQ. The CDR3 has 16 residues.

The rearrangement uses TRBV28 and TRBJ2-7; D possibly corresponds to TRBD2 (6 bases). Germline loops: CDR1 MDHEN, CDR2 SYDVKM. The CDR3 runs 15 residues. Deletions cut 8 bases from V and 4 bases from J, with 21 bases between. This chain's CDR3 is CASVHRDFQVYEQYF. CDR3 sequence (DNA): TGTGCCAGCGTACACCGGGACTTCCAAGTTTACGAGCAGTACTTC.

The gene calls are TRBV2 and TRBJ2-1; D might be TRBD2 (6 bases). The CDR3 has 11 residues. The V gene's germline CDR1 is SNHLY and CDR2 FYNNEI. V lost 7 bases and J lost 15, with 16 bases in between. CDR3 residues: CASKRREQGFF. CDR3 bases: TGTGCCAGCAAAAGACGGGAGCAGGGGTTCTTC.